The 8 T cell receptor beta chains below come from one sample, sequenced in a study of OX40 agonist ivuxolimab in advanced cancers. Libraries were prepared by immunoSEQ multiplex PCR; TCRdb keeps only in-frame clonotypes and omits some of them. Of under 13,000 clones in the sample, roughly 79% were seen once. The sample in question was CD4+ or CD8+ T cells sorted from blood, obtained in a trial of the OX40 agonist ivuxolimab. Receptor source: an adult with an advanced solid tumor such as melanoma, head and neck, liver or kidney cancer.

The V gene is TRBV29-1, the J gene TRBJ1-2; maybe TRBD1 (5 bases). Trimming left V 4 bases short and J 1 base short, with 16 bases between. The CDR3 contains 15 residues. Germline assignment: CDR1 SQVTM and CDR2 ANQGSEA. The DNA for the CDR3 is TGCAGCGTTGGCGGGGACGGCCTGAATAACTATGGCTACACCTTC. The encoded protein is CSVGGDGLNNYGYTF.

This CDR3 is CASSLDGYEQYF. CDR3 nucleotide sequence: TGTGCCAGCAGCTTGGACGGTTACGAGCAGTACTTC. The V call is TRBV11-3, the J call TRBJ2-7; D is undetermined. The V gene lost 3 bases and the J gene lost 4 bases, with 7 bases spanning the gap. CDR1 is SGHNT, CDR2 YENEEA, per germline. The CDR3 contains 12 residues.

In its sample, this clone was seen once. This sequence joins TRBV13 and TRBJ1-6, with 7 bases that match TRBD1. The CDR3 runs 15 residues. Germline values: CDR1 PRHDT, CDR2 FYEKMQ (reference sequence). V trimming: 6 bases; J trimming: 4 bases; junction bases outside the gene matches: 6. CDR3 region: CASRLKGAYNSPLHF. CDR3 sequence (DNA): TGTGCCAGCAGACTAAAGGGGGCATATAATTCACCCCTCCACTTT.

The CDR3 region has the DNA TGTGCCAGCAGCGTAGGAGGAGCGGATGAGCAGTTCTTC. It specifies CASSVGGADEQFF. The chain links TRBV9 to TRBJ2-1, with D tentatively TRBD2 (5 bases). V was shortened by 0 bases and J by 8 bases, with 9 bases between the two germline ends. Germline V gene sequence: CDR1 SGDLS, CDR2 YYNGEE. The CDR3 loop spans 13 amino acids.

V usage is TRBV11-2 and J usage is TRBJ1-2, with D unclear. The CDR3 spans 13 residues. With 1 base removed from V and 8 bases from J, the gap between germline ends came to 11 bases. Germline CDR1 is SGHAT and CDR2 is FQNNGV. The CDR3, as DNA: TGTGCCAGCAGCTTAGGCAGTTCGTTGGGCTACACCTTC. Amino acid sequence: CASSLGSSLGYTF.

This clone is a singleton in its sample. The rearrangement links TRBV14 to TRBJ1-1, with 9 bases that match TRBD1. The CDR3 extends over 16 amino acids. From germline, CDR1 is SGHDN and CDR2 FVKESK. J lost 4 bases, V lost 4 bases, and 10 bases had no gene match. The CDR3 nucleotides are TGTGCCAGCAGCCCACCGGGACAGGGAAGGATCACTGAAGCTTTCTTT. Its protein is CASSPPGQGRITEAFF.

V usage is TRBV7-9 and J usage is TRBJ1-4; possible D gene TRBD1, 6 bases. Germline assignment: CDR1 SEHNR and CDR2 FQNEAQ (reference sequence). This CDR3 comprises 15 residues. Trimming took 5 bases from V and 8 from J, leaving 18 bases between them. The CDR3 DNA reads as TGTGCCAGCAGCAGCCCGGACAGTTGGGGAGAAAAACTGTTTTTT. The encoded protein is CASSSPDSWGEKLFF.

V is TRBV7-6 and J is TRBJ2-5; 7 bases map to TRBD1. Germline trimming cut 1 base from V and 5 bases from J; bases unmatched to any gene: 10. Germline V CDR1 and CDR2: SGHVS, FNYEAQ. The CDR3 loop spans 16 amino acids. The CDR3: CASSLGGRGHLETQYF. The DNA of the CDR3 is TGTGCCAGCAGCTTAGGCGGTAGGGGGCATCTCGAGACCCAGTACTTC.